A single sample is the source of the 21 T cell receptor beta chains below, sequenced in a study of blood T cells in healthy people across ages. A second PCR of about 7 to 11 cycles used a sample-barcoded 5' primer and a J-beta primer mix. Via MiXCR, TCRdb re-called the 5' RACE reads, giving one row per CDR3 protein. The repertoire holds about 680,000 distinct CDR3 sequences, with approximately 49% as singletons. The specimen was blood. These receptors were obtained from a woman aged 60-75 years in good health.

This clonotype was found a few times. The J gene is TRBJ1-4, the V gene TRBV3-1; D possibly corresponds to TRBD1 (6 bases). V lost 5 bases and J lost 3, with 13 bases in between. The CDR3 is made up of 15 amino acids. The germline gives CDR1 LGHDT, CDR2 YNNKEL (reference sequence). The CDR3 nucleotides are TGTGCCAGCAGCTCCCCGGACAGTCCTAATGAAAAACTGTTTTTT. Its translation is CASSSPDSPNEKLFF. The whole variable domain, filled in from reference TRBV3-1 and TRBJ1-4, reads DTAVSQTPKYLVTQMGNDKSIKCEQNLGHDTMYWYKQDSKKFLKIMFSYNNKELIINETVPNRFSPKSPDKAHLNLHINSLELGDSAVYFCASSSPDSPNEKLFFGSGTQLSVL.

This clonotype was seen once. The chain combines TRBV4-3 with TRBJ2-5; 10 nucleotides line up with TRBD2. V lost 4 bases, J lost 11 bases, and 16 bases stayed unmatched. CDR3 length equals 16 residues. Germline V gene sequence: CDR1 LGHNA, CDR2 YSLEER. CDR3 DNA: TGCGCCAGCAGCCGCCTAGCGGGAGTGGACTACAATGAGCAGTACTTC. This codes for CASSRLAGVDYNEQYF.

Details on this clonotype: With a much larger clone just one base away, this may be a read error. The CDR3 sequence is CASSLVVGATPYEQYF. The CDR3 DNA follows: TGTGCCAGCAGTTTAGTAGTGGGGGCAACCCCCTACGAGCAGTACTTC. The chain employs TRBV12-3 or TRBV12-4 and TRBJ2-7; possibly TRBD1 for D (6 bases). The V gene lost 1 base and the J gene lost 2 bases, with 15 bases spanning the gap. CDR3 length equals 16 residues.

CDR3 nucleotide sequence: TGTGCCAGCTCCCTCGGCGGGCTTAATCAGCCCCAGCATTTT. Translating it yields CASSLGGLNQPQHF. V is TRBV18 and J is TRBJ1-5; D remains unclear. CDR1 is KGHSH and CDR2 is LQKENI in the germline V gene. The CDR3 is 14 amino acids. Trimming cost V 6 bases and J 4 bases, with 13 bases left between them.

This clonotype appeared once. The J gene is TRBJ2-3, the V gene TRBV25-1, with D possibly TRBD2 on 6 matching bases. V shed 3 bases and J shed 1 base, with 11 bases lying between them. The germline gives CDR1 MGHDK, CDR2 SYGVNS. CDR3 length equals 15 residues. CDR3 DNA: TGTGCCAGCAGTGACCTAGCGAGAGGCACAGATACGCAGTATTTT. Its protein is CASSDLARGTDTQYF.

The V gene is TRBV29-1, the J gene TRBJ1-4, with 7 positions matching TRBD1. The CDR3 sequence is 14 residues long. Germline V lookup: CDR1 SQVTM, CDR2 ANQGSEA. J lost 8 bases, V lost 1 base, and 7 bases had no gene match. Written as DNA, the CDR3 is TGCAGCGTTGAAGGTTCCAGGGGGGGCGAAAAACTGTTTTTT. Protein product: CSVEGSRGGEKLFF. The variable domain in full, completed from reference TRBV29-1 and TRBJ1-4, reads SAVISQKPSRDICQRGTSLTIQCQVDSQVTMMFWYRQQPGQSLTLIATANQGSEATYESGFVIDKFPISRPNLTFSTLTVSNMSPEDSSIYLCSVEGSRGGEKLFFGSGTQLSVL.

The table lists this clonotype with a count of one. The chain recombines TRBV28 with TRBJ2-1; 8 nucleotides line up with TRBD2. The V gene end was trimmed by 4 bases and the J gene end by 7 bases; junction bases not matched to a gene: 3. CDR1 is MDHEN, CDR2 SYDVKM, per germline. The CDR3 consists of 13 residues. This chain's CDR3 is CASSWGTRNEQFF. The CDR3 bases are TGTGCCAGCAGTTGGGGGACTAGAAATGAGCAGTTCTTC.

This clonotype came up many times. V usage is TRBV5-6 and J usage is TRBJ2-7; D may be TRBD1 or TRBD2 (5 bases each). Trimming cost V 0 bases and J 3 bases, with 16 bases left between them. Germline V gene data show CDR1 as SGHDT and CDR2 as YYEEEE. This CDR3 is 16 amino acids long. CDR3 region: CASSLETSGRFYEQYF. In DNA, the CDR3 is TGTGCCAGCAGCTTGGAAACTTCGGGACGGTTCTACGAGCAGTACTTC.

The chain joins TRBV9 to TRBJ2-1, with 11 bases identical to TRBD2. Germline V gene sequence: CDR1 SGDLS, CDR2 YYNGEE. The V gene end was trimmed by 7 bases and the J gene end by 4 bases; junction bases not matched to a gene: 7. This CDR3 is 15 amino acids long. The DNA for the CDR3 is TGTGCCAGCTCTATCCTAGCGGGGGGTTACAATGAGCAGTTCTTC. Amino acids: CASSILAGGYNEQFF.

This clonotype appeared many times. Here the CDR3 reads CSGDRGIYEQYF. The CDR3 DNA reads TGCAGTGGGGACAGGGGGATCTACGAGCAGTACTTC. The rearrangement uses TRBV20-1 and TRBJ2-7; 11 bases are shared with TRBD1. After removal of 7 bases from V and 3 bases from J, the junction contained 2 bases not matched to a gene. Germline V lookup: CDR1 DFQATT, CDR2 SNEGSKA (reference sequence). This CDR3 has 12 residues.

This clonotype was recorded a few times. The chain recombines TRBV11-2 with TRBJ2-7; D may be TRBD1 (5 bases). V lost 5 bases and J 3 bases, leaving 23 bases between the germline ends. The CDR3 is 17 amino acids. The germline V gene has CDR1 SGHAT and CDR2 FQNNGV. Here the CDR3 reads CASSPLGPTGRVYEQYF. CDR3 sequence (DNA): TGTGCCAGCAGCCCCCTCGGCCCTACGGGCAGGGTCTACGAGCAGTACTTC.

The chain links TRBV11-3 to TRBJ2-1; TRBD2 matches at 8 bases. Germline V gene sequence: CDR1 SGHNT, CDR2 YENEEA. Losses at the gene ends were 2 bases for V and 2 bases for J; bases not matched to a gene: 5. CDR3 size: 16 residues. The CDR3 nucleotides read TGTGCCAGCAGCTTAAGGAGCGGGAGTGCCTACAATGAGCAGTTCTTC. Protein sequence: CASSLRSGSAYNEQFF. Based on the CDR3 plus reference TRBV11-3 and TRBJ2-1, the full variable domain is EAGVVQSPRYKIIEKKQPVAFWCNPISGHNTLYWYLQNLGQGPELLIRYENEEAVDDSQLPKDRFSAERLKGVDSTLKIQPAELGDSAVYLCASSLRSGSAYNEQFFGPGTRLTVL.

The chain recombines TRBV7-9 with TRBJ1-2; D may be TRBD1 (6 bases). The CDR3 loop spans 16 amino acids. From germline, CDR1 is SEHNR and CDR2 FQNEAQ (reference sequence). V was shortened by 0 bases and J by 4 bases, with 15 bases between the two germline ends. CDR3 in DNA: TGTGCCAGCAGCTTAGCTAGGGGGTCTGGAACCTATGGCTACACCTTC. Translated, it gives CASSLARGSGTYGYTF.

The sample holds many counts of this clonotype. This rearrangement joins TRBV27 to TRBJ2-7, with 7 bases lining up with TRBD1. Looked up from germline, CDR1 is MNHEY and CDR2 is SMNVEV (reference sequence). With 5 bases clipped from V and 4 bases from J, the junction kept 11 bases outside the gene matches. The CDR3 length is 15 residues. The CDR3 DNA follows: TGTGCCAGCAGTGTCCGAGGGGGCGATCCTTACGAGCAGTACTTC. Protein sequence: CASSVRGGDPYEQYF.

CDR3 nucleotide sequence: TGCGCCAGCAGCCGTCGGGACAGAGAGACCCAGTACTTC. This sequence encodes CASSRRDRETQYF. The rearrangement uses TRBV4-3 and TRBJ2-5; TRBD1 agrees at 7 bases. Trimming cost V 4 bases and J 4 bases; bases outside gene matches: 3. The CDR3 sequence is 13 residues long. The germline CDR1 and CDR2 sequences are LGHNA and YSLEER.

Comment on this clonotype: Just one base apart from a much larger clone, this may be a read error. The chain uses TRBV7-3 and TRBJ2-7; D is possibly TRBD2 (5 bases). The CDR3 contains 15 residues. Trimming shortened V by 5 bases and J by 10 bases, and 24 bases separated the two germline ends. The germline V gene encodes CDR1 SGHTA and CDR2 FQGTGA. CDR3 coding DNA: TGTGCCAGCAGCCTTCCGGGATCGTTGGGAGAGATCCAGTACTTC. Amino acid sequence: CASSLPGSLGEIQYF.

This chain uses TRBV4-2 with TRBJ1-1; possibly TRBD1 for D (5 bases). Trimming took 5 bases from V and 3 from J, leaving 10 bases between them. The CDR3 sequence is 13 residues long. Germline V CDR1 and CDR2: LGHNA, YNFKEQ. CDR3 bases: TGTGCCAGCAGCGGACCGGGGGACACTGAAGCTTTCTTT. This encodes CASSGPGDTEAFF.

V is TRBV7-2 and J is TRBJ2-5; TRBD2 matches 9 bases. The DNA end favors TRBJ2-7, so the J call may be wrong. CDR1 is SGHTA and CDR2 is FQGNSA in the germline V gene. This CDR3 comprises 15 residues. Written as DNA, the CDR3 is TGTGCCAGCAGCCTAACCGGCGGGAGGGCCGACGAGCAGTACTTC. Translated, it gives CASSLTGGRADEQYF.

This clonotype was counted a single time. The chain joins TRBV11-2 to TRBJ2-5; D tentatively reads TRBD1 or TRBD2 (5 bases each). Germline-derived CDR1 and CDR2 are SGHAT and FQNNGV. This CDR3 contains 15 residues. V was shortened by 5 bases and J by 2 bases, with 15 bases between the two germline ends. The CDR3 loop is CASSGSGRAQETQYF. CDR3 DNA: TGTGCCAGCAGCGGGAGTGGCAGGGCACAAGAGACCCAGTACTTC.

This clonotype turned up a few times. The chain recombines TRBV3-1 with TRBJ2-5, with 7 nucleotides matching TRBD1. The CDR3 is 15 residues long. J lost 7 bases, V lost 0 bases, and 8 bases had no gene match. Germline V gene lookup returns CDR1 LGHDT and CDR2 YNNKEL (reference sequence). The CDR3 nucleotides are TGTGCCAGCAGCCAAGACATGGGACAGCTTCGGACCCAGTACTTC. This codes for CASSQDMGQLRTQYF.

Only a few counts were recorded for this clonotype. J is TRBJ1-6 and V is TRBV20-1, with 8 bases matching TRBD1. Germline V lookup: CDR1 DFQATT, CDR2 SNEGSKA (reference sequence). This CDR3 region has 15 residues. V was pared by 2 bases and J by 7 bases, with 7 bases of the junction left unmatched. CDR3 sequence (DNA): TGCAGTGCTAGATCAGGACAGGGTTGGAATTCACCCCTCCACTTT. It encodes CSARSGQGWNSPLHF.